This T cell receptor (beta chain) is from a study of T cell repertoires and HLA-DP antigens. In the study overall: DNA input averaged roughly 200 ng in sorted CD137+CD4+ and about 1,200 ng in pre-culture CD4+.

The PCR primers covered 54 TRBV and 13 TRBJ segments. The data were produced by immunoSEQ multiplex PCR, yet TCRdb's version contains in-frame clones alone and is incomplete. The repertoire consists of around 90,000 clones, with roughly 86% occurring once and the leading ten covering approximately 1.5%. The trim removed 5 bases at V and 4 bases at J, leaving 4 bases unmatched. The CDR3 loop spans 14 amino acids. The germline V gene has CDR1 MGHDK and CDR2 SYGVNS. The table lists this clone with a few counts. Its antigen is as yet unknown. V gene TRBV25-1 combines with J gene TRBJ2-2, with 7 bases lining up with TRBD1. The TCR sequence derives from a man in his fifties in good health and CMV-seronegative. The specimen was CD4+ T cells from PBMCs. Here the CDR3 DNA reads TGTGCCAGCAGTACGGGGACAGTCACCGGGGAGCTGTTTTTT. It yields the protein CASSTGTVTGELFF.